The clone carrying this T cell receptor beta chain was observed a single time. V gave up 5 bases and J gave up 1 base; unmatched junction bases: 5. This CDR3 region has 17 residues. Germline V lookup: CDR1 SGHVS, CDR2 FNYEAQ. Under the authors' procedure: By means of reference gene primer amplification, nucleated cell counts were estimated. Sequencing was performed with immunoSEQ multiplex PCR; in TCRdb, only in-frame clones are kept and a portion is missing. V, J and clone size are those of that table, while D and trimming were read from the DNA. The sample has 120,000 to 150,000 clones; around 84% are singletons. This specimen comes from a study of blood T cell repertoires in COVID-19. On the study more broadly: Samples taken during acute and convalescent COVID-19 were collected in the United States, Italy and Spain. T cells, B-cell-depleted T cells, or PBMCs provided the cDNA or gDNA that served as material.

Sample: peripheral blood. This chain joins TRBV7-6 and TRBJ2-2, with 12 nucleotides matching TRBD2. The TCR was taken from a man aged 60-69 years with active or convalescent COVID-19. CDR3 nucleotides: TGTGCCAGCAGCCTTGGACTAGCGGGGATGAACACCGGGGAGCTGTTTTTT. It codes for CASSLGLAGMNTGELFF.